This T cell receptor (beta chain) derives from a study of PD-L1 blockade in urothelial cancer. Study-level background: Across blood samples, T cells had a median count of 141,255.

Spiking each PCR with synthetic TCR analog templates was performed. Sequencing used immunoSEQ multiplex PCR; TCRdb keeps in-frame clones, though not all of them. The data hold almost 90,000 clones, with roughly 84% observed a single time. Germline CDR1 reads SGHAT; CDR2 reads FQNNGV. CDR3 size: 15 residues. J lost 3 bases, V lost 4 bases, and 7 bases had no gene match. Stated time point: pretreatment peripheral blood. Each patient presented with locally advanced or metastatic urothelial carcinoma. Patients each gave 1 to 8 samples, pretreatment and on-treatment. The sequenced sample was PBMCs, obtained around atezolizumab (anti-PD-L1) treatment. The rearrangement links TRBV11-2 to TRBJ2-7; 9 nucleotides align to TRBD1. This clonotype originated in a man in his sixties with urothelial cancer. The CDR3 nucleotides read TGTGCCAGCAGCTCCCAACAGGGGGCAGTCTACGAGCAGTACTTC. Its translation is CASSSQQGAVYEQYF.